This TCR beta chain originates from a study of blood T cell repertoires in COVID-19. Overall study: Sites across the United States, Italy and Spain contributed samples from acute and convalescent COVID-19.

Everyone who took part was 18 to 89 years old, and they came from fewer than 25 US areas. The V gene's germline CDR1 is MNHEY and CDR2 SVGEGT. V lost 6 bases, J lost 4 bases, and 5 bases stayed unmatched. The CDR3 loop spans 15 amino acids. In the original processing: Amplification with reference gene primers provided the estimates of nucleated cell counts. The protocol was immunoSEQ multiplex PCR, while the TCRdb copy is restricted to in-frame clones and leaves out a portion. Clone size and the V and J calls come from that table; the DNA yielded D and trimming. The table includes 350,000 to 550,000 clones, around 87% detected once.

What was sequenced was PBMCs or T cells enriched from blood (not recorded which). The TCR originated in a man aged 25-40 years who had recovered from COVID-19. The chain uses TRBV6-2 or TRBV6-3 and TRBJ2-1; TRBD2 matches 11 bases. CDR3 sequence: CASSRLAGIYNEQFF. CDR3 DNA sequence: TGTGCCAGCAGCCGACTAGCGGGAATTTACAATGAGCAGTTCTTC.